This T cell receptor beta chain is from a study of blood T cell repertoires in COVID-19. Across the whole study: There were acute and convalescent COVID-19 samples, and they came from the United States, Italy and Spain. PBMCs, B-cell-depleted T cells, or T cells provided the cDNA or gDNA that made up the material.

In the original processing: Amplified reference gene primers provided the basis for estimating nucleated cell counts. Here immunoSEQ multiplex PCR was the method, and the copy in TCRdb shows in-frame clones only, minus some. Clone size and the V and J calls come from that table; the DNA yielded D and trimming. Of 250,000 to 350,000 clones in the sample, around 92% were seen once. Participant-given clinical history determined each cohort assignment. V shed 6 bases and J 6 bases; nucleotides not matched to a gene: 8. Germline CDR1 and CDR2: LNHDA and SQIVND (reference sequence). The CDR3 is 15 residues long.

The sample comprised PBMCs or T cells enriched from blood (not recorded which). J is TRBJ2-2 and V is TRBV19; 9 positions match TRBD1. This clonotype originated in a woman between 50 and 59 years old who had been exposed to COVID-19. The CDR3 here is CASRTGTGLAGELFF. DNA of the CDR3: TGTGCCAGTAGAACCGGGACAGGGCTGGCCGGGGAGCTGTTTTTT.